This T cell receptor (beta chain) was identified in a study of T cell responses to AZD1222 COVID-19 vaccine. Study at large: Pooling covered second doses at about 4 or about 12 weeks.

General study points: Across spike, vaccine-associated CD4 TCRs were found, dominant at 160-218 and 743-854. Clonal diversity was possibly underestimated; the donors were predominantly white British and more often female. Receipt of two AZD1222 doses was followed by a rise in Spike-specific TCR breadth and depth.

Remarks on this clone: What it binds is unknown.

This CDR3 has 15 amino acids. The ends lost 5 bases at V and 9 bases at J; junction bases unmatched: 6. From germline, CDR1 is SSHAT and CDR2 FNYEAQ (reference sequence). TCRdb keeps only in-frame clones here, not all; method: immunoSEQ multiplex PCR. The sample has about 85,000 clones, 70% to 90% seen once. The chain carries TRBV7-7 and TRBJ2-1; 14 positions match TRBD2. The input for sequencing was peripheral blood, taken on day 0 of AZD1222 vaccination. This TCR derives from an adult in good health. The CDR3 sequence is CASSLGTSGSGEQFF. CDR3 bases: TGTGCCAGCAGCCTCGGGACTAGCGGGAGTGGTGAGCAGTTCTTC.